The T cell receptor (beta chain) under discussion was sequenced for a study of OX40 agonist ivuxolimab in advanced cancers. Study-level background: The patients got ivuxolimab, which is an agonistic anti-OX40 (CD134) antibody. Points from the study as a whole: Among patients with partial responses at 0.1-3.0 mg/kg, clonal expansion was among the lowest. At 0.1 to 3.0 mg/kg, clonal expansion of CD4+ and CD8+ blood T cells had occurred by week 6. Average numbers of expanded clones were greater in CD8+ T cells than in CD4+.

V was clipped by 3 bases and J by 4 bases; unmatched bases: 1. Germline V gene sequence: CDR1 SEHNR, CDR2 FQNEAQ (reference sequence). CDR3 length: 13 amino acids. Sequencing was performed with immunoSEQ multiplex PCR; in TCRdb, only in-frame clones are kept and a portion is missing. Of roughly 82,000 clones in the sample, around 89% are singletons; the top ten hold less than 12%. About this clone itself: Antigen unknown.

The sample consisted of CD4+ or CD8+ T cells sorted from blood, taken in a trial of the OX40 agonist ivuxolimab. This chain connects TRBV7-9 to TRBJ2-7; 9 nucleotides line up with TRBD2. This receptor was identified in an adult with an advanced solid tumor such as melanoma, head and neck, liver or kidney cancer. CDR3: CASSLAGGYEQYF. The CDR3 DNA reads TGTGCCAGCAGCTTGGCGGGGGGGTACGAGCAGTACTTC.